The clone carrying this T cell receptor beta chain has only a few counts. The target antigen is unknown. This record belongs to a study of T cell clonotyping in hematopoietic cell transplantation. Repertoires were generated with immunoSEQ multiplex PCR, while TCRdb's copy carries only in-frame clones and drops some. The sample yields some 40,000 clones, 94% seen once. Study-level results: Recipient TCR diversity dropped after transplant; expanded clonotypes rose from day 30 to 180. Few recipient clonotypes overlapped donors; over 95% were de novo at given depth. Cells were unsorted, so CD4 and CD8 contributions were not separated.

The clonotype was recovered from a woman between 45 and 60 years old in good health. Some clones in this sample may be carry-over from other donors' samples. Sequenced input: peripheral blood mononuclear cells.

CDR3 in DNA: TGCGCCAGCAGTGAGTTTCGACAGGCCCATTCACCCCTCCACTTT. This codes for CASSEFRQAHSPLHF. The chain has TRBV10-1 and TRBJ1-6; the D gene is possibly TRBD1 (6 bases). This CDR3 contains 15 residues. The V end lost 1 base, the J end lost 8 bases, and 12 bases lay between the germline ends. CDR1 is WNHNN, CDR2 SYGVQD, per germline (reference sequence).